A selection of T cell receptor beta chains follows, all from one sample in a study of a mutant IDH1 vaccine in newly diagnosed glioma. No antigen has been identified for these receptors. Libraries were prepared by immunoSEQ multiplex PCR; TCRdb keeps only in-frame clonotypes and omits some of them. The repertoire holds approximately 64,000 clones, with around 84% as singletons. Sequenced here: PBMCs, sampled from a glioma patient whose treatment included an IDH1 peptide vaccine. Every receptor here comes from a woman between 50 and 59 years old with glioma. Both conserved end residues are part of each CDR3. The order of the fields is D gene, clone size, J gene, CDR3 length, V gene, CDR3 protein, CDR3 DNA. The D gene is left open where the match is weak. Clone size is given for some rows only: seen once, a few or many times, or a class if the clone is expanded.

-	-	TRBJ1-6	15	TRBV28	CASSLIAGAGSTLHF	TGTGCCAGCAGTTTAATCGCGGGGGCGGGCAGCACCCTCCACTTT
-	-	TRBJ1-3	18	TRBV15	CATSRYIGQRAAGNTIYF	TGTGCCACCAGCCGCTACATTGGACAGAGGGCTGCTGGAAACACCATATATTTT
-	-	TRBJ2-3	15	TRBV29-1	CSVEGQQRGTDTQYF	TGCAGCGTTGAAGGACAACAGAGGGGCACAGATACGCAGTATTTT
-	once	TRBJ1-1	13	TRBV6-5	CASSYIGRTEAFF	TGTGCCAGCAGTTACATCGGGCGGACTGAAGCTTTCTTT
-	-	TRBJ2-1	12	TRBV27	CASSLGSNEQFF	TGTGCCAGCAGTTTGGGGTCAAATGAGCAGTTCTTC
-	-	TRBJ1-6	14	TRBV27	CASSLGLDTSPLHF	TGTGCCAGCAGTTTGGGTCTCGACACCTCACCCCTCCACTTT
-	-	TRBJ2-1	16	TRBV29-1	CSVEDEDRRAYNDQFF	TGCAGCGTTGAAGATGAGGACAGGAGGGCCTACAATGATCAGTTCTTC
-	-	TRBJ2-5	14	TRBV5-1	CASSLGQRGESQYF	TGCGCCAGCAGCTTGGGACAAAGAGGAGAGAGCCAGTACTTC
-	-	TRBJ2-7	14	TRBV19	CASSIDSSGYEQYF	TGTGCCAGTAGTATAGACTCTTCCGGCTACGAGCAGTACTTC
-	-	TRBJ1-6	13	TRBV29-1	CSVEDGTNSPLHF	TGCAGCGTGGAGGACGGAACCAATTCACCCCTCCACTTT
-	-	TRBJ1-2	15	TRBV7-2	CASSLARGDQYGYTF	TGTGCCAGCAGCTTAGCGCGAGGAGACCAATATGGCTACACCTTC
TRBD2	-	TRBJ2-7	17	TRBV4-2	CASSQEVGLAGKNEQYF	TGTGCCAGCAGCCAAGAGGTGGGCCTAGCGGGGAAAAACGAGCAGTACTTC
TRBD1	-	TRBJ1-2	15	TRBV5-1	CASTPTGSPNYGYTF	TGCGCCAGCACGCCGACAGGGTCGCCTAACTATGGCTACACCTTC
-	-	TRBJ1-3	16	TRBV7-2	CASRPFPLVGGNTIYF	TGTGCCAGCAGACCATTCCCCCTTGTAGGTGGAAACACCATATATTTT
-	-	TRBJ2-7	14	TRBV6-5	CASSYDLRGGEQYF	TGTGCCAGCAGTTACGATCTAAGGGGAGGAGAGCAGTACTTC
-	-	TRBJ1-5	15	TRBV15	CATSRLGDGNQPQHF	TGTGCCACCAGTCGACTGGGGGATGGCAATCAGCCCCAGCATTTT
-	-	TRBJ2-3	15	TRBV6-1	CATKNRVTSTDTQYF	TGTGCCACCAAAAACAGGGTGACTAGCACAGATACGCAGTATTTT
TRBD1	-	TRBJ2-1	16	TRBV18	CASSPQQGASYNEQFF	TGTGCCAGCTCACCGCAACAGGGGGCTTCCTACAATGAGCAGTTCTTC
-	once	TRBJ2-5	16	TRBV21-1	CASSLRDRVIQETQYF	TGTGCCAGCAGCCTTCGGGACAGAGTAATCCAAGAGACCCAGTACTTC
-	once	TRBJ1-4	14	TRBV5-1	CASSPAGTNEKLFF	TGCGCCAGCAGCCCTGCGGGGACCAATGAAAAACTGTTTTTT
-	once	TRBJ1-6	13	TRBV7-2	CASSPLFDSPLHF	TGTGCCAGCAGCCCTCTTTTTGATTCACCCCTCCACTTT
TRBD1	-	TRBJ2-5	15	TRBV7-2	CASSLGGRGRETQYF	TGTGCCAGCAGCCTCGGGGGCAGGGGGCGAGAGACCCAGTACTTC